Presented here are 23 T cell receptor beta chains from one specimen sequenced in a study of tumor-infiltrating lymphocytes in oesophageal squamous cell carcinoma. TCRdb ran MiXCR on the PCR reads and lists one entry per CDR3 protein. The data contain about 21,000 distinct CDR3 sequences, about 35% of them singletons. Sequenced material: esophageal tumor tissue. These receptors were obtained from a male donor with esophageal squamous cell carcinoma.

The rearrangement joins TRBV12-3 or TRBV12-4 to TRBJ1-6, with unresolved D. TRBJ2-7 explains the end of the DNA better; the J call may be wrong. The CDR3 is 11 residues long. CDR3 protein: CASSSWDTQYF. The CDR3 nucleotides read TGTGCCAGCAGTTCGTGGGATACGCAGTACTTC.

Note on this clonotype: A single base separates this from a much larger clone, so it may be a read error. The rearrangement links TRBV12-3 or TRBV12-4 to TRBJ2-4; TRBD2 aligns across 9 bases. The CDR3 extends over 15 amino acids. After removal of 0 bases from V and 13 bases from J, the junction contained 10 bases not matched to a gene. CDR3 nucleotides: TGTGCCAGCAGTTTAGCAGCGGGAGGAACAAATGAGCAGTACTTC. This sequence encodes CASSLAAGGTNEQYF.

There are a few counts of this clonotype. The DNA of the CDR3 is TGTGCCACCAGCAGCGCAGGGAGCACAGATACGCAGTATTTT. It is translated as CATSSAGSTDTQYF. This rearrangement joins TRBV15 to TRBJ2-3, with D perhaps matching TRBD1 (5 bases). With 3 bases removed from V and 0 bases from J, the gap between germline ends came to 7 bases. The CDR3 is made up of 14 amino acids. Germline CDR1 and CDR2: LNHNV and YYDKDF (reference sequence).

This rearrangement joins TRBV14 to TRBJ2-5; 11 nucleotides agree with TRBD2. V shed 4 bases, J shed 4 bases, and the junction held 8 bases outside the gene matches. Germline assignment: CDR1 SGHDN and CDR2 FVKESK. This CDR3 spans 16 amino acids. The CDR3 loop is CASSPRTSGFGETQYF. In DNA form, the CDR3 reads TGTGCCAGCAGCCCGCGGACTAGCGGGTTCGGAGAGACCCAGTACTTC.

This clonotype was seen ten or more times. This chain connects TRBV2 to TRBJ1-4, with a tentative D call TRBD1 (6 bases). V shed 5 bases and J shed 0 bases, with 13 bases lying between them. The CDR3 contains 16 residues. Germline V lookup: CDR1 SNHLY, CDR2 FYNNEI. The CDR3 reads CASSHPGAATNEKLFF. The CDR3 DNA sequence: TGTGCCAGCAGTCACCCGGGGGCGGCAACTAATGAAAAACTGTTTTTT.

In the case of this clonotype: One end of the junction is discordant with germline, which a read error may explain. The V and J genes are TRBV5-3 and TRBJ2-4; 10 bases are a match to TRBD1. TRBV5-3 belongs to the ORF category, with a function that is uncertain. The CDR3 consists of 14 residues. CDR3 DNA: TGTGCCAGCAGCTTGGGACAGGGGTACAATGAGCAGTACTTC. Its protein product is CASSLGQGYNEQYF.

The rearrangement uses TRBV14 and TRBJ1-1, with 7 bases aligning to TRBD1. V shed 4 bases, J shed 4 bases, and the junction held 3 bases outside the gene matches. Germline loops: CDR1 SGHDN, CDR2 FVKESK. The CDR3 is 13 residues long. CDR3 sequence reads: CASSLQGFTEAFF. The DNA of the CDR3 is TGTGCCAGCAGCCTACAGGGGTTCACTGAAGCTTTCTTT.

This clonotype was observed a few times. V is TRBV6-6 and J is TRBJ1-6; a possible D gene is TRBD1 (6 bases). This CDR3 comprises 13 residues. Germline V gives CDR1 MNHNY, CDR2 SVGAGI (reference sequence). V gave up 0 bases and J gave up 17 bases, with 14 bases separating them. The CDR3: CASSYSSGHPFHF. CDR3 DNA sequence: TGTGCCAGCAGTTACTCCTCGGGACACCCCTTCCACTTT.

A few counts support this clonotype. DNA for the CDR3: TGTGCCAGCAGCCCAGAAGAGGCGCGGGATATCTACAATGAGCAGTTCTTC. Its protein is CASSPEEARDIYNEQFF. The chain has TRBV7-6 and TRBJ2-1; tentatively, D is TRBD2 (6 bases). Trimming shortened V by 5 bases and J by 3 bases, and 20 bases separated the two germline ends. CDR3 length: 17 amino acids. The germline CDR1 and CDR2 sequences are SGHVS and FNYEAQ.

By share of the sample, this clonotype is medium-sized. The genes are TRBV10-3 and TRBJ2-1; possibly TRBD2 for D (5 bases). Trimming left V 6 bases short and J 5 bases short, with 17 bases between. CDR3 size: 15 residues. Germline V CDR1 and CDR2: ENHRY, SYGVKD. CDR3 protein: CAIRRREGLDNEQFF. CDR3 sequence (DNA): TGTGCCATCAGACGCCGGGAAGGCCTTGACAATGAGCAGTTCTTC.

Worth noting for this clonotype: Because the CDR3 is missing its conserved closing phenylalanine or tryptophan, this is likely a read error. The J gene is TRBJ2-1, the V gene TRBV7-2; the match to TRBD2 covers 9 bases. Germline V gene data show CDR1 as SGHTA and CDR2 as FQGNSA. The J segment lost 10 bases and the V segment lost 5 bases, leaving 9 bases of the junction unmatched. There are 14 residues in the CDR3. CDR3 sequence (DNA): TGTGCCAGCAGCCGGACTAGCGAAGTACGCGAGCAGTTCTCC. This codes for CASSRTSEVREQFS.

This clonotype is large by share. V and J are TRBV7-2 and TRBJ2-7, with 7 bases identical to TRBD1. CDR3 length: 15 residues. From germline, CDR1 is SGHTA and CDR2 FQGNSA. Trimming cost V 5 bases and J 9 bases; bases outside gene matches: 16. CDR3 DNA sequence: TGTGCCAGCAGCCGCGGAAAGGGGGCAAATTCCTGGCAGTACTTC. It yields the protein CASSRGKGANSWQYF. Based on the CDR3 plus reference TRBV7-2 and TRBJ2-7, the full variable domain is GAGVSQSPSNKVTEKGKDVELRCDPISGHTALYWYRQSLGQGLEFLIYFQGNSAPDKSGLPSDRFSAERTGGSVSTLTIQRTQQEDSAVYLCASSRGKGANSWQYFGPGTRLTVT.

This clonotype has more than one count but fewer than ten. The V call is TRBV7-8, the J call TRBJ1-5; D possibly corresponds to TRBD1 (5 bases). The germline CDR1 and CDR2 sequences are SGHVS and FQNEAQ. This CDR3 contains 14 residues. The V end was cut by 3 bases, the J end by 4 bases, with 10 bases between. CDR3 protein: CASSFGRGNQPQHF. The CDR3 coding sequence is TGTGCCAGCAGCTTCGGTCGGGGGAATCAGCCCCAGCATTTT.

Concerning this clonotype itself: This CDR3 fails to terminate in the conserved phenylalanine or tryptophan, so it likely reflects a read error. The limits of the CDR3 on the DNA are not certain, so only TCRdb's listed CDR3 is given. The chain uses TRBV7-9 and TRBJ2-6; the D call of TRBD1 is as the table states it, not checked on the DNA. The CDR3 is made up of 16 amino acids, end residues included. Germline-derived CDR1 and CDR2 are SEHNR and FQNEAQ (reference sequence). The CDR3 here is CASSLAGTDETQYFGA.

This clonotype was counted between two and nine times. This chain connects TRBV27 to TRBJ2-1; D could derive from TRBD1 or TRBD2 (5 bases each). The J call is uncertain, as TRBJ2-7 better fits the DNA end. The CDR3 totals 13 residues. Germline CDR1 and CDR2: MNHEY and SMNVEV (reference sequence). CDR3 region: CASSPGPGGEQYF. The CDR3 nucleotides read TGTGCCAGCAGTCCGGGACCTGGGGGTGAGCAGTACTTC.

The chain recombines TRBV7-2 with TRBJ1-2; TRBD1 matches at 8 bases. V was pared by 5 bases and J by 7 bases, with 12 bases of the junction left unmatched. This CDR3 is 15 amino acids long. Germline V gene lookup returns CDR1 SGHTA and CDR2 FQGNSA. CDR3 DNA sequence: TGTGCCAGCAGCCCTTACCTAACAGGGGGAGGTGGCTACACCTTC. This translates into CASSPYLTGGGGYTF.

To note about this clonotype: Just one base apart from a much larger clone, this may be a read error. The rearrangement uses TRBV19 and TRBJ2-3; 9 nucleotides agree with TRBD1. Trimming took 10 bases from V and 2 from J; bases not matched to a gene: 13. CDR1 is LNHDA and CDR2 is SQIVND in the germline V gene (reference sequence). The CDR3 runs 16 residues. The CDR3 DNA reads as TGTGCCACTACCCCCCTCCGGGACAGGGACACAGATACGCAGTATTTT. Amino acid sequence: CATTPLRDRDTDTQYF.

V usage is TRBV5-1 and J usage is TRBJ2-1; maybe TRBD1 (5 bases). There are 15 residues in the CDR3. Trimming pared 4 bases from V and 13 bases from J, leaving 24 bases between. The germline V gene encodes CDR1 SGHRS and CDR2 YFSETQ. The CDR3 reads CASSEKTGPRETQFF. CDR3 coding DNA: TGCGCCAGCAGCGAGAAAACAGGTCCCAGAGAGACCCAGTTCTTC.

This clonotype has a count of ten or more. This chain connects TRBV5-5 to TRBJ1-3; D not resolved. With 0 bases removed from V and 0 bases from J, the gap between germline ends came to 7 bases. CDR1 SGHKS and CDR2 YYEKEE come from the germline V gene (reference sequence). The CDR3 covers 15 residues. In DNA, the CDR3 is TGTGCCAGCAGCTTGGACGGGCTCTCTGGAAACACCATATATTTT. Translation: CASSLDGLSGNTIYF.

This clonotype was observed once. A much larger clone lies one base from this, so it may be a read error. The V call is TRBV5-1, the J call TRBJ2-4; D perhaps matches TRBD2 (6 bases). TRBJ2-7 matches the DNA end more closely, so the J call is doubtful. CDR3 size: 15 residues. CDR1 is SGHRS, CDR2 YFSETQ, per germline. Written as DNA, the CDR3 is TGCGCCAGCAGCTTAGGAGGGACCTCACCCGACGAGCAGTACTTC. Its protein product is CASSLGGTSPDEQYF.

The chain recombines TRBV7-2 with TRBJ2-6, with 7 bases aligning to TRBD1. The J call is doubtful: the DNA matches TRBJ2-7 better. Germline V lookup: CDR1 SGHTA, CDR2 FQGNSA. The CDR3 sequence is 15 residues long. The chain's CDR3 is CASSLGGTAGYEQYF. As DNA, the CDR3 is TGTGCCAGCAGCTTAGGGGGGACAGCCGGTTACGAGCAGTACTTC.

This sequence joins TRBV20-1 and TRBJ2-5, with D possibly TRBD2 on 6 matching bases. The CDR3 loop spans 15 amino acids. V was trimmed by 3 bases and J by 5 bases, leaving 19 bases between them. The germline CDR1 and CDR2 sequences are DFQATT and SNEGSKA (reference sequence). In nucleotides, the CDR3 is TGCAGTGCTAGGGACCTAGCGTATGGTTTGGAGACCCAGTACTTC. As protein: CSARDLAYGLETQYF.

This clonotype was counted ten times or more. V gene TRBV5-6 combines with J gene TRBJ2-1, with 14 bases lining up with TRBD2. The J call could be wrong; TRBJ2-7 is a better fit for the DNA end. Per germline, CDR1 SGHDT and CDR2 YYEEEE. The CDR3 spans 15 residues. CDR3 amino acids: CASSPVGLAGVEQYF. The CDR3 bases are TGTGCCAGCAGCCCCGTGGGACTAGCGGGAGTCGAGCAGTACTTC.